This T cell receptor (beta chain) was profiled in a study of CD8 T cells in Susac syndrome. An input of about 0.5 to 1 ug of RNA was subjected to reverse transcription using random hexamers. Amplification of the TCR beta CDR3 was carried out by immunoSEQ multiplex PCR, which spanned a total of 54 Vbeta and 13 Jbeta segments. A single record per CDR3 protein comes from TCRdb applying MiXCR to the immunoSEQ multiplex PCR reads. The sample includes a few hundred thousand distinct CDR3 sequences, over 90% of them seen just once. Negative magnetic isolation gave CD8+ and CD4+ cells; FACS enriched CD8+ TEMRA. CDR1 is LGHDT, CDR2 YNNKEL, per germline (reference sequence). The ends lost 3 bases at V and 1 base at J; junction bases unmatched: 4. This CDR3 is built from 17 residues.

Sequenced material: CD4+ T cells from PBMCs. The J gene is TRBJ2-5, the V gene TRBV3-1, with 14 positions matching TRBD2. This clonotype originated in a human donor with multiple sclerosis. CDR3 residues: CASSHDGLAGGQETQYF. DNA of the CDR3: TGTGCCAGCAGCCATGATGGACTAGCGGGGGGCCAAGAGACCCAGTACTTC.